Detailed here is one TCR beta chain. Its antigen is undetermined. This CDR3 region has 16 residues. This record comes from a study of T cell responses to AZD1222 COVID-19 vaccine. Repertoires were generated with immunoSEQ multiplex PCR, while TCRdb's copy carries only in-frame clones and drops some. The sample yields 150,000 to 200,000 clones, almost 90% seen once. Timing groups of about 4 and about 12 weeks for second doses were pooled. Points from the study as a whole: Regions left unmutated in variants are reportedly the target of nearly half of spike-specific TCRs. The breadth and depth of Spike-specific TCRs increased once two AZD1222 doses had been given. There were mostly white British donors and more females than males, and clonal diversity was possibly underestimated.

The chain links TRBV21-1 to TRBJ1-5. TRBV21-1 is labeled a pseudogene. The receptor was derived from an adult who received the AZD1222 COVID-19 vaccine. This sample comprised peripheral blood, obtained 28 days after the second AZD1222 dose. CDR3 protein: CASSSGGRAPFQPQHF. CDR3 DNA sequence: TGTGCCAGCAGCAGCGGCGGAAGGGCCCCCTTTCAGCCCCAGCATTTT.